The 9 T cell receptor beta chains listed next were all sequenced from one sample in a study of blood T cell repertoires in COVID-19. TCRdb's table, derived via immunoSEQ multiplex PCR, lists solely in-frame clones and lacks some. This table has 35,000 to 45,000 clones, roughly 85% appearing once. The sample was peripheral blood. The receptors derive from a human donor in a cohort sampled during active COVID-19.

The rearrangement joins TRBV12-3 or TRBV12-4 to TRBJ1-1, with D maybe TRBD1 (6 bases). Trimming cost V 6 bases and J 3 bases, with 8 bases left between them. The CDR3 spans 12 residues. Written as DNA, the CDR3 is TGTGCCAGCAGCCCAGGGGACACTGAAGCTTTCTTT. Its translation: CASSPGDTEAFF.

The CDR3 reads CASSAGQGFYEQYF. The CDR3 coding sequence is TGTGCCAGCAGTGCGGGACAGGGTTTCTACGAGCAGTACTTC. This rearrangement joins TRBV2 to TRBJ2-7; 9 bases map to TRBD1. The CDR3 runs 14 residues. Germline loops: CDR1 SNHLY, CDR2 FYNNEI. V trimming: 4 bases; J trimming: 3 bases; junction bases outside the gene matches: 4.

This clone was observed a single time. The rearrangement uses TRBV6-4 and TRBJ1-1; D not certain. Trimming cost V 5 bases and J 3 bases, with 13 bases left between them. The CDR3 extends over 14 amino acids. Germline values: CDR1 MRHNA, CDR2 SNTAGT. This CDR3 reads CASSRAPGDTEAFF. CDR3 nucleotide sequence: TGTGCCAGCAGTCGCGCCCCCGGGGACACTGAAGCTTTCTTT.

The CDR3 loop is CASSALQSGRAPGELFF. In DNA, the CDR3 is TGTGCCAGCAGTGCTCTTCAGAGCGGGAGGGCCCCCGGGGAGCTGTTTTTT. The V call is TRBV28, the J call TRBJ2-2, with TRBD2 matching over 10 bases. From germline, CDR1 is MDHEN and CDR2 SYDVKM. With V trimmed by 5 bases and J by 6 bases, 12 bases remained unmatched. This CDR3 has 17 amino acids.

This clone has only one observation. The rearrangement uses TRBV15 and TRBJ2-1; D not certain. CDR3 length: 13 amino acids. V lost 3 bases to trimming and J lost 2 bases, with 5 bases between them. Germline assignment: CDR1 LNHNV and CDR2 YYDKDF (reference sequence). The CDR3 DNA is TGTGCCACCAGCAGGAACACCTACAATGAGCAGTTCTTC. This codes for CATSRNTYNEQFF.

This chain uses TRBV30 with TRBJ1-1; no definite D call. CDR1 GTSNPN and CDR2 SVGIG come from the germline V gene (reference sequence). Trimming shortened V by 4 bases and J by 1 base, and 13 bases separated the two germline ends. The CDR3 runs 14 residues. CDR3 residues: CAWKVGSANTEAFF. DNA for the CDR3: TGTGCCTGGAAGGTTGGGAGCGCGAACACTGAAGCTTTCTTT.

This chain joins TRBV10-2 and TRBJ2-5, with 13 nucleotides matching TRBD2. Looked up from germline, CDR1 is WSHSY and CDR2 is SAAADI. The length of the CDR3 is 19 residues. The V segment lost 2 bases and the J segment 2 bases; nucleotides outside the gene matches: 11. The CDR3 nucleotides read TGCGCCAGCAGTGAGCCGGTTGGACTAGCGGGAGTTTTACAAGAGACCCAGTACTTC. Translation gives CASSEPVGLAGVLQETQYF.

This clone was observed a handful of times. The chain combines TRBV4-2 with TRBJ2-2, with D unclear. Germline V lookup: CDR1 LGHNA, CDR2 YNFKEQ. The ends were cut back, 1 base at V and 5 bases at J, with 20 bases in the middle. This CDR3 contains 18 residues. This CDR3 is CASSQVPLSFGQTGELFF. The CDR3 DNA reads as TGTGCCAGCAGCCAAGTCCCCCTTTCCTTTGGGCAGACCGGGGAGCTGTTTTTT.

V gene TRBV5-1 combines with J gene TRBJ2-1; 9 bases are a match to TRBD1. Germline V gives CDR1 SGHRS, CDR2 YFSETQ. The CDR3 length is 15 residues. J gave up 4 bases and V 2 bases, and 4 bases lay outside the gene matches. The CDR3 sequence: CASSFTGGHYNEQFF. The DNA for the CDR3 is TGCGCCAGCAGCTTTACAGGGGGCCATTACAATGAGCAGTTCTTC. The variable domain in full, completed from reference TRBV5-1 and TRBJ2-1, reads KAGVTQTPRYLIKTRGQQVTLSCSPISGHRSVSWYQQTPGQGLQFLFEYFSETQRNKGNFPGRFSGRQFSNSRSEMNVSTLELGDSALYLCASSFTGGHYNEQFFGPGTRLTVL.